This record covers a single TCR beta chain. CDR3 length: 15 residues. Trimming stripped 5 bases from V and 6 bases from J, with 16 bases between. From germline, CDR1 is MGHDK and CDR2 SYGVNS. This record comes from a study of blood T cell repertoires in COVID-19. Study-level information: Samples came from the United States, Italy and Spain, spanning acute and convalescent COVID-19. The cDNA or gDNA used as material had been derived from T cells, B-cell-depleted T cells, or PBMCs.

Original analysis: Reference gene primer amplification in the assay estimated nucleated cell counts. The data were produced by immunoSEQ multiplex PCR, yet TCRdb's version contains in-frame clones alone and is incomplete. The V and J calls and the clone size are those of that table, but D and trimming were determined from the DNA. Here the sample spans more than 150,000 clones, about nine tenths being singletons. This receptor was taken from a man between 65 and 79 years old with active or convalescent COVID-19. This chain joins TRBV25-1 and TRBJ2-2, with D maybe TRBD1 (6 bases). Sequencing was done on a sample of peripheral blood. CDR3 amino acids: CASSPPQGRAGELFF. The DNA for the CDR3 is TGTGCCAGCAGTCCCCCACAGGGAAGGGCCGGGGAGCTGTTTTTT. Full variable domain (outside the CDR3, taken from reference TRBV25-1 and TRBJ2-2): EADIYQTPRYLVIGTGKKITLECSQTMGHDKMYWYQQDPGMELHLIHYSYGVNSTEKGDLSSESTVSRIRTEHFPLTLESARPSHTSQYLCASSPPQGRAGELFFGEGSRLTVL.